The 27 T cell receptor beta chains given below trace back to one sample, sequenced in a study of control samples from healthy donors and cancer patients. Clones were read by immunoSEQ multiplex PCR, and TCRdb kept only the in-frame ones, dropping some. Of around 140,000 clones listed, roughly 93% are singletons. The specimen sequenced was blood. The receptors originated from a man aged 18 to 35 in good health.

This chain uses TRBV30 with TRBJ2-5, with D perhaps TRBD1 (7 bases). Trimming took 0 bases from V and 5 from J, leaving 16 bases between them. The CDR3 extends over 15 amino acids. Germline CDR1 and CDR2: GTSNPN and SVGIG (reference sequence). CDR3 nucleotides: TGTGCCTGGAGTGTACTCGGAGGGGGCTTCGAGACCCAGTACTTC. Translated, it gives CAWSVLGGGFETQYF.

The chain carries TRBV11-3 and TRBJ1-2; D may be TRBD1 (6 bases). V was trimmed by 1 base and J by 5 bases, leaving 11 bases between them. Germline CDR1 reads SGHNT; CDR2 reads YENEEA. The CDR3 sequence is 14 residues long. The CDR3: CASSLGNRVYGYTF. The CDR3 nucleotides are TGTGCCAGCAGCTTAGGGAACAGGGTTTATGGCTACACCTTC.

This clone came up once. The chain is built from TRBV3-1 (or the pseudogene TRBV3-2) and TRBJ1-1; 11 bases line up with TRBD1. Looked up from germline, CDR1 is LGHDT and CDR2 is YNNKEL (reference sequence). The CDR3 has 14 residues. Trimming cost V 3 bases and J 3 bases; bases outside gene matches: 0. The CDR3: CASSQDRGHTEAFF. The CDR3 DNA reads TGTGCCAGCAGCCAGGACAGGGGGCACACTGAAGCTTTCTTT.

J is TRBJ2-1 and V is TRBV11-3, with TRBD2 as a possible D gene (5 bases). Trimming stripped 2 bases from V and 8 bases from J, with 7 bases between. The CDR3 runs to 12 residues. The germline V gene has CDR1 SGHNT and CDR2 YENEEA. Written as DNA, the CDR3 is TGTGCCAGCAGCTTACTAGCCGATGAGCAGTTCTTC. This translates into CASSLLADEQFF.

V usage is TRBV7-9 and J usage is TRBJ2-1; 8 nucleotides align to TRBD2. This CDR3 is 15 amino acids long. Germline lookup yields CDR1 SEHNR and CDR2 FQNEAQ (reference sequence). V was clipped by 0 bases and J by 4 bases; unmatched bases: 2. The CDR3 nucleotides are TGTGCCAGCAGCTTAGCCCGGGGGGGATACAATGAGCAGTTCTTC. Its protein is CASSLARGGYNEQFF.

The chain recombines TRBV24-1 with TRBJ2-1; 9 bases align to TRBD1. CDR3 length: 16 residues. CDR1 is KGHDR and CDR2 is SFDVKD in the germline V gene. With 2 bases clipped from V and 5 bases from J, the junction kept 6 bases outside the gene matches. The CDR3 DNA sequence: TGTGCCACCAGTGATTACCGGACAGGGGTAGACAATGAGCAGTTCTTC. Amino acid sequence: CATSDYRTGVDNEQFF.

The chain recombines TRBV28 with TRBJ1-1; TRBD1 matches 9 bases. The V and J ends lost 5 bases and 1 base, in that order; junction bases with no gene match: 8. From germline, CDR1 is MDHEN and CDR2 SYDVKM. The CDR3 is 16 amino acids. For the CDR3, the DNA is TGTGCCAGCAGTATCGGGACAGGGATTGGGAACACTGAAGCTTTCTTT. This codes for CASSIGTGIGNTEAFF.

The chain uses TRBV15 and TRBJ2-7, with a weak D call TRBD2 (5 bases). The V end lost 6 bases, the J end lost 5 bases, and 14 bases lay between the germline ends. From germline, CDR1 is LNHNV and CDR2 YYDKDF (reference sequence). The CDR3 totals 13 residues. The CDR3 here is CATSRRVGDEQYF. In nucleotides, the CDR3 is TGTGCCACCAGTAGAAGGGTCGGGGACGAGCAGTACTTC. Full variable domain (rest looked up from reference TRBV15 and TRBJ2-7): DAMVIQNPRYQVTQFGKPVTLSCSQTLNHNVMYWYQQKSSQAPKLLFHYYDKDFNNEADTPDNFQSRRPNTSFCFLDIRSPGLGDTAMYLCATSRRVGDEQYFGPGTRLTVT.

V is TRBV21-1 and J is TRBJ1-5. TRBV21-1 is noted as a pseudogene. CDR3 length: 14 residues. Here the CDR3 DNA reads TGTGCCAGCAGCAGGGGTTCAAGCAATCAGCCCCAGCATTTT. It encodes CASSRGSSNQPQHF.

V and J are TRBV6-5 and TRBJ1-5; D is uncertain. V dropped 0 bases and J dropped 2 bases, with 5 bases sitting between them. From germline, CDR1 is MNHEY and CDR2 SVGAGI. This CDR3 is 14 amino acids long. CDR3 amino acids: CASSYSVGNQPQHF. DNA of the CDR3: TGTGCCAGCAGTTACTCCGTTGGCAATCAGCCCCAGCATTTT.

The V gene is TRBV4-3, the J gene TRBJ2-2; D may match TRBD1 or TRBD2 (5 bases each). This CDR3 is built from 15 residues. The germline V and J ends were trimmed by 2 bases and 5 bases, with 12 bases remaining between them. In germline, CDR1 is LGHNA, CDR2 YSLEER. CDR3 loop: CASSQSGTGTGELFF. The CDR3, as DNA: TGCGCCAGCAGCCAATCCGGGACCGGGACCGGGGAGCTGTTTTTT.

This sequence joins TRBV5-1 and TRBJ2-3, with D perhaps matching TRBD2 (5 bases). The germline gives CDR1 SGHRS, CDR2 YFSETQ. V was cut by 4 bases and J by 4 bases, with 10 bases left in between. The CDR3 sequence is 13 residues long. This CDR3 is CASSPGSSDTQYF. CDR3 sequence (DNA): TGCGCCAGCAGCCCGGGAAGCTCAGATACGCAGTATTTT.

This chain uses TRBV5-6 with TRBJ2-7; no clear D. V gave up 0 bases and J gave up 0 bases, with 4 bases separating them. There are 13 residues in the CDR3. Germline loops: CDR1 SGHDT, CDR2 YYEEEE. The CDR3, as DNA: TGTGCCAGCAGCTTGGGAAACTCCTACGAGCAGTACTTC. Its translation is CASSLGNSYEQYF.

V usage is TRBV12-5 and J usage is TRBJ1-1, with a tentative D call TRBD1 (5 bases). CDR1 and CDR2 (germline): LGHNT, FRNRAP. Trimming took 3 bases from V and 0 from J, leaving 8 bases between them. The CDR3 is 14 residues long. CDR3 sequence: CASGFEDMNTEAFF. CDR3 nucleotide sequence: TGTGCTAGTGGTTTCGAGGACATGAACACTGAAGCTTTCTTT.

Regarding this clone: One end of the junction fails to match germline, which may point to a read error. CDR3 amino acids: CVSSWGTGSTIKEDEQFF. The CDR3 region has the DNA TGCGTCAGCAGCTGGGGGACAGGGAGTACAATAAAAGAGGATGAGCAGTTCTTC. The rearrangement joins TRBV5-1 to TRBJ2-1; 9 nucleotides match TRBD1. CDR1 SGHRS and CDR2 YFSETQ come from the germline V gene. The CDR3 consists of 18 residues.

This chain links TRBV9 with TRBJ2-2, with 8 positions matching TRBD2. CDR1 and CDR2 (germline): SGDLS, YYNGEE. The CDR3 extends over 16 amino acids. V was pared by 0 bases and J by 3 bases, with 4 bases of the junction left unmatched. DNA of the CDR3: TGTGCCAGCAGCGTAGCGGGCGGGGGGTACACCGGGGAGCTGTTTTTT. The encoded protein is CASSVAGGGYTGELFF.

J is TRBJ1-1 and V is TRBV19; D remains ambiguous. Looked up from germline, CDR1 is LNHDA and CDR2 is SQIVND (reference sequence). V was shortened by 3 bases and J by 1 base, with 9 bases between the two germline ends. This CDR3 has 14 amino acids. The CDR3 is CASSMGPGNTEAFF. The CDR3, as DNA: TGTGCCAGTAGTATGGGCCCAGGGAACACTGAAGCTTTCTTT.

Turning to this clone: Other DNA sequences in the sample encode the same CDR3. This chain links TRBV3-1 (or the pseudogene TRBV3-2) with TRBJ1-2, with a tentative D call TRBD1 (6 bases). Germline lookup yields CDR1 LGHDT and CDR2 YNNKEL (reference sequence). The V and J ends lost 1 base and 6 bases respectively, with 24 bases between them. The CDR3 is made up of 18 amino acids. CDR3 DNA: TGTGCCAGCAGCCAAGTAGCGGCCCGGGACAATCGAGCCAATGGCTACACCTTC. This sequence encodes CASSQVAARDNRANGYTF.

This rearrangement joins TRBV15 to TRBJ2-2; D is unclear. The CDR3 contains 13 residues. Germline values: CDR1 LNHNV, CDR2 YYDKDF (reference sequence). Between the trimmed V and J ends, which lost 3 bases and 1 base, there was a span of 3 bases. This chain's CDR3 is CATSSRNTGELFF. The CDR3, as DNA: TGTGCCACCAGCAGCAGGAACACCGGGGAGCTGTTTTTT.

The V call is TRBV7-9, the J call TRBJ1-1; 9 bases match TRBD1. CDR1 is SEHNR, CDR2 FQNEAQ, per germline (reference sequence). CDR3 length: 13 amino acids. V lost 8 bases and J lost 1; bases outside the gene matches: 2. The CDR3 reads CASGDRENTEAFF. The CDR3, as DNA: TGTGCCAGCGGGGACAGGGAGAACACTGAAGCTTTCTTT.

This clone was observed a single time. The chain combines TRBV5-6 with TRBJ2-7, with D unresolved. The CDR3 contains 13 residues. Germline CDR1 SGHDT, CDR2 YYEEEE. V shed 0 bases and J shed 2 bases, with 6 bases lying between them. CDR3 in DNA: TGTGCCAGCAGCTTGGTCCGGGCCTACGAGCAGTACTTC. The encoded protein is CASSLVRAYEQYF.

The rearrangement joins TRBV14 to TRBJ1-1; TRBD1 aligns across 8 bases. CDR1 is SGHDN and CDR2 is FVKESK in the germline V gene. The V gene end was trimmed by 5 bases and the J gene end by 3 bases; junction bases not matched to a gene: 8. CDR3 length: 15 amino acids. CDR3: CASSVRGRGYTEAFF. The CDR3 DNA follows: TGTGCCAGCAGCGTCAGGGGGCGCGGGTACACTGAAGCTTTCTTT.

The chain's CDR3 is CASSWGWRNTGELFF. The CDR3 DNA reads TGTGCCAGCAGCTGGGGTTGGAGGAACACCGGGGAGCTGTTTTTT. This sequence joins TRBV7-9 and TRBJ2-2; unclear D gene. The CDR3 loop spans 15 amino acids. From germline, CDR1 is SEHNR and CDR2 FQNEAQ (reference sequence). V was trimmed by 4 bases and J by 1 base, leaving 10 bases between them.

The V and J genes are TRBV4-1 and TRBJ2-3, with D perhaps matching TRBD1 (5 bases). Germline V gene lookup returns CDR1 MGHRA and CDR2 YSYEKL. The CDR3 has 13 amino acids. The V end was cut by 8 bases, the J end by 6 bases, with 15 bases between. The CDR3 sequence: CASARAATDTQYF. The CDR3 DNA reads TGCGCCAGCGCCAGGGCGGCCACGGATACGCAGTATTTT.

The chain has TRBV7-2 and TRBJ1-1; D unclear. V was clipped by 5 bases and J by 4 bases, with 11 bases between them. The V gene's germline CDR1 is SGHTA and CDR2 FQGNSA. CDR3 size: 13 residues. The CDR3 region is CASSTDRGTEAFF. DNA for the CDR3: TGTGCCAGCAGCACGGACCGAGGCACTGAAGCTTTCTTT.

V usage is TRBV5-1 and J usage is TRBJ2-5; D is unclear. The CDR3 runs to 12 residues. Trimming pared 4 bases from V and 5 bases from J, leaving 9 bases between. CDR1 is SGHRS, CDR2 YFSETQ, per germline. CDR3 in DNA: TGCGCCAGCAGCCTGCCGGAGGAGACCCAGTACTTC. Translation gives CASSLPEETQYF.

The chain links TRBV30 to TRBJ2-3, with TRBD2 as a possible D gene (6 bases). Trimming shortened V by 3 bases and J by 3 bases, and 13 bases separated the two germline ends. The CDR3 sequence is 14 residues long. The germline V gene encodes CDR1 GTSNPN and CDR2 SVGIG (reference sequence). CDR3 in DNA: TGTGCCTGGAGCGAAGGGAGCGGGACAGATACGCAGTATTTT. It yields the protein CAWSEGSGTDTQYF.